One sample yielded the 13 T cell receptor beta chains listed below, sequenced in a study of graft-versus-host responses after intestinal transplantation. The antigens of these receptors remain unknown. TCRdb keeps only in-frame clones here, not all; method: immunoSEQ multiplex PCR. The sample lists around 100,000 clones, roughly nine tenths occurring once. The starting material was unstimulated CD4+ T cells sorted from spleen or lymph node cells, obtained before transplant. The receptor set was obtained from a human donor who was the organ donor for an intestinal transplant.

The chain combines TRBV6-1 with TRBJ1-2; D is unresolved. V was shortened by 2 bases and J by 8 bases, with 18 bases between the two germline ends. This CDR3 has 15 residues. Germline CDR1 and CDR2: MNHNS and SASEGT. The CDR3 reads CASSEREGLTIGYTF. CDR3 in DNA: TGTGCCAGCAGTGAAAGGGAGGGTTTGACTATAGGCTACACCTTC.

The chain's CDR3 is CASSTGSSGNTIYF. The CDR3 nucleotides are TGTGCCAGTAGTACAGGGTCCTCTGGAAACACCATATATTTT. J is TRBJ1-3 and V is TRBV19; possibly TRBD1 for D (5 bases). This CDR3 contains 14 residues. The V gene's germline CDR1 is LNHDA and CDR2 SQIVND (reference sequence). V was cut by 4 bases and J by 0 bases, with 7 bases left in between.

The J gene is TRBJ2-3, the V gene TRBV11-3; D perhaps matches TRBD1 (5 bases). V was cut by 0 bases and J by 4 bases, with 17 bases left in between. The CDR3 length is 17 residues. Per germline, CDR1 SGHNT and CDR2 YENEEA. This CDR3 reads CASSLESTFRAPDTQYF. CDR3 DNA sequence: TGTGCCAGCAGCTTAGAATCGACGTTCAGGGCACCAGATACGCAGTATTTT.

This chain joins TRBV25-1 and TRBJ1-6; 7 bases map to TRBD1. V was clipped by 9 bases and J by 6 bases; unmatched bases: 8. Germline assignment: CDR1 MGHDK and CDR2 SYGVNS. This CDR3 spans 14 amino acids. CDR3 protein: CASAWDSGNSPLHF. As DNA, the CDR3 is TGTGCCAGTGCGTGGGACAGCGGTAATTCACCCCTCCACTTT.

This chain joins TRBV27 and TRBJ1-3, with D perhaps matching TRBD1 (5 bases). This CDR3 has 15 residues. V shed 6 bases and J shed 1 base, with 13 bases lying between them. CDR1 is MNHEY, CDR2 SMNVEV, per germline (reference sequence). CDR3 amino acids: CASRPVRGSGNTIYF. CDR3 sequence (DNA): TGTGCCAGCAGACCGGTTCGGGGGTCTGGAAACACCATATATTTT.

V gene TRBV5-1 combines with J gene TRBJ1-3, with 11 bases matching TRBD1. From germline, CDR1 is SGHRS and CDR2 YFSETQ. CDR3 length equals 15 residues. The V gene end was trimmed by 7 bases and the J gene end by 0 bases; junction bases not matched to a gene: 3. The CDR3 is CASGTGGVSGNTIYF. The CDR3 coding sequence is TGCGCCAGCGGGACAGGGGGAGTCTCTGGAAACACCATATATTTT.

J is TRBJ2-7 and V is TRBV18, with D tentatively TRBD1 (6 bases). Trimming cost V 6 bases and J 9 bases, with 21 bases left between them. CDR1 is KGHSH and CDR2 is LQKENI in the germline V gene. The CDR3 extends over 14 amino acids. The CDR3 DNA is TGTGCCAGCTCTACGACAGGCCCTCCAACGGGGCAGTACTTC. It yields the protein CASSTTGPPTGQYF.

The chain uses TRBV7-6 and TRBJ1-1; D uncertain. Germline CDR1 and CDR2: SGHVS and FNYEAQ. This CDR3 is 14 amino acids long. Trimming removed 3 bases at V and 1 base at J, with 9 bases between. The CDR3 DNA reads TGTGCCAGCAGCTTTAGCGAACAGAACACTGAAGCTTTCTTT. It specifies CASSFSEQNTEAFF.

The chain employs TRBV4-2 and TRBJ2-2, with 8 bases identical to TRBD2. The germline V gene encodes CDR1 LGHNA and CDR2 YNFKEQ. This CDR3 is 21 amino acids long. Unmatched junction bases numbered 23, after V lost 3 bases and J lost 5 bases. This CDR3 reads CASSQGPKTSDYRVVTGELFF. The DNA of the CDR3 is TGTGCCAGCAGCCAGGGACCCAAGACTAGCGATTATAGAGTTGTAACCGGGGAGCTGTTTTTT.

The chain uses TRBV6-1 and TRBJ2-1; D gene ambiguous. Germline V gene sequence: CDR1 MNHNS, CDR2 SASEGT. The length of the CDR3 is 14 residues. V was trimmed by 5 bases and J by 5 bases, leaving 13 bases between them. CDR3 DNA sequence: TGTGCCAGCAGTCTCTCGTGGGGTAACAATGAGCAGTTCTTC. Amino acids: CASSLSWGNNEQFF.

This clone was counted a few times. The CDR3 bases are TGTGCCAGCAGTCATCCGGTCGGAGGGAGTAATTCACCCCTCCACTTT. Translated, it gives CASSHPVGGSNSPLHF. V gene TRBV28 combines with J gene TRBJ1-6; D is unresolved. Germline V CDR1 and CDR2: MDHEN, SYDVKM. The ends were cut back, 5 bases at V and 6 bases at J, with 17 bases in the middle. The CDR3 consists of 16 residues.

The chain uses TRBV28 and TRBJ1-2, with a weak D call TRBD1 (5 bases). The V gene's germline CDR1 is MDHEN and CDR2 SYDVKM. The ends were cut back, 7 bases at V and 7 bases at J, with 19 bases in the middle. This CDR3 spans 14 amino acids. The CDR3: CASTLGRSVGGYTF. In DNA form, the CDR3 reads TGTGCCAGCACCCTGGGGCGGAGTGTAGGTGGCTACACCTTC.

This sequence joins TRBV19 and TRBJ1-1, with D uncertain. Germline CDR1 and CDR2: LNHDA and SQIVND (reference sequence). V was clipped by 10 bases and J by 1 base, with 13 bases between them. The CDR3 loop spans 13 amino acids. CDR3 sequence reads: CATKRAPNTEAFF. DNA for the CDR3: TGTGCCACAAAGAGGGCTCCGAACACTGAAGCTTTCTTT. The whole variable domain, remainder taken from reference TRBV19 and TRBJ1-1, is DGGITQSPKYLFRKEGQNVTLSCEQNLNHDAMYWYRQDPGQGLRLIYYSQIVNDFQKGDIAEGYSVSREKKESFPLTVTSAQKNPTAFYLCATKRAPNTEAFFGQGTRLTVV.